This T cell receptor (beta chain) was obtained from a study of cytomegalovirus exposure and HLA in healthy donors. The study, taken as a whole, reports: Despite most TCR sequences being rare, some public TCRs occurred in many donors. Published work reported that the classifier diagnosed cytomegalovirus status with high specificity and sensitivity. Among the CMV-associated chains, a few were confirmed in vitro as specific for CMV antigens.

Sequencing used immunoSEQ multiplex PCR; TCRdb keeps in-frame clones, though not all of them. The sample has roughly 73,000 clones, 90% to 95% seen once. Comments on this clone: What it recognizes is unknown.

This receptor was identified in a man aged 18 to 30 in good health and CMV-seronegative. Sequences were obtained from PBMCs.

The CDR3 DNA reads TGTGCCAGCAGCTTAGCTGAGTACGAGCAGTACTTC. Its translation: CASSLAEYEQYF. The V and J genes are TRBV7-2 and TRBJ2-7, with D hard to call. The CDR3 is 12 amino acids. Per the germline V gene, CDR1 is SGHTA and CDR2 is FQGNSA. V gave up 0 bases and J gave up 4 bases, with 4 bases separating them.